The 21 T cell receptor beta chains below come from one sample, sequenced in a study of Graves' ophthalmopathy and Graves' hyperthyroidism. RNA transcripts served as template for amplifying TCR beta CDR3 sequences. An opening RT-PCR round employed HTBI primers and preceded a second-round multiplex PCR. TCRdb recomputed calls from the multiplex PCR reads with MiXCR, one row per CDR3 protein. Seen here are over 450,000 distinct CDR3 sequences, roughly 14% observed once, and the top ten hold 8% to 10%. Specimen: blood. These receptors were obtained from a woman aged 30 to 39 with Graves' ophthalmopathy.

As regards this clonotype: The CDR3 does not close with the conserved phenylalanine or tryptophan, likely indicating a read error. CDR3 loop: CASSPDRGNQPQHY. The CDR3 DNA is TGTGCCAGCAGTCCGGACAGGGGAAATCAGCCCCAGCATTAT. The chain recombines TRBV28 with TRBJ1-5; TRBD1 matches at 9 bases. Germline V gene data show CDR1 as MDHEN and CDR2 as SYDVKM. The CDR3 has 14 amino acids. V lost 5 bases to trimming and J lost 4 bases; unmatched junction nucleotides: 3.

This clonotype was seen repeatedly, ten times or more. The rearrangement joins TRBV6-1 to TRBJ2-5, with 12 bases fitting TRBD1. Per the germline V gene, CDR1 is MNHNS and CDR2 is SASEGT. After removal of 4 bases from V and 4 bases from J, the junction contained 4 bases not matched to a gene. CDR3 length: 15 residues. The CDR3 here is CASSGGTGGAETQYF. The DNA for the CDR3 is TGTGCCAGCAGTGGGGGGACAGGGGGCGCAGAGACCCAGTACTTC.

Here the CDR3 DNA reads TGTGCCAGCAGAGGCTTTATGGGCGGGAGCTCCTACGAGCAGTACTTC. Translation gives CASRGFMGGSSYEQYF. This rearrangement joins TRBV11-2 to TRBJ2-7; 7 nucleotides match TRBD2. V shed 6 bases and J 0 bases; nucleotides not matched to a gene: 11. CDR3 length equals 16 residues. Germline V gives CDR1 SGHAT, CDR2 FQNNGV.

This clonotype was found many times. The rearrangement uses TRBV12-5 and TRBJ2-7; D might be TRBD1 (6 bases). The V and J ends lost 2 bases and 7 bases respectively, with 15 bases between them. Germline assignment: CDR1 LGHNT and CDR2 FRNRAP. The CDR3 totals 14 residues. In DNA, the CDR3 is TGTGCTAGTGGTTTGCCAAGGGGTCAGGGGGAGCAGTACTTC. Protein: CASGLPRGQGEQYF.

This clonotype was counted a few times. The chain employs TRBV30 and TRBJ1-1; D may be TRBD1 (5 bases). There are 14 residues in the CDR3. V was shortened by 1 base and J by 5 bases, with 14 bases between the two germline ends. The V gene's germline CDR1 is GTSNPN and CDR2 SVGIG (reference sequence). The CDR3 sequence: CAWSAQDRRTEAFF. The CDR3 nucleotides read TGTGCCTGGAGTGCACAGGACCGACGGACTGAAGCTTTCTTT.

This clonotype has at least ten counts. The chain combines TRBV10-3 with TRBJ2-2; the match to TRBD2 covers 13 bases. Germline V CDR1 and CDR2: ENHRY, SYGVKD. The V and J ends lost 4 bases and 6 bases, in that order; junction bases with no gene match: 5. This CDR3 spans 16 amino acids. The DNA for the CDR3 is TGTGCCATCAGTGTCGGACTAGCGGGAGTGTCCGGGGAGCTGTTTTTT. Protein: CAISVGLAGVSGELFF.

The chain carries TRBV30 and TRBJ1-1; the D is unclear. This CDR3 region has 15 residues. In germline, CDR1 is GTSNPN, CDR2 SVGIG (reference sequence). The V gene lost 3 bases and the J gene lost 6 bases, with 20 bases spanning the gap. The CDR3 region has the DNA TGTGCCTGGAGCCCTTTCCGGGCCCCGGGAGCTGAAGCTTTCTTT. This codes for CAWSPFRAPGAEAFF.

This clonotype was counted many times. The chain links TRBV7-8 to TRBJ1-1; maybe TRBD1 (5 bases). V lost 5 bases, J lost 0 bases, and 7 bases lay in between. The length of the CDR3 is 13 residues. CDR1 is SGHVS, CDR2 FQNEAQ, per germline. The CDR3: CASSGRVNTEAFF. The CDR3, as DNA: TGTGCCAGCAGCGGCAGGGTGAACACTGAAGCTTTCTTT.

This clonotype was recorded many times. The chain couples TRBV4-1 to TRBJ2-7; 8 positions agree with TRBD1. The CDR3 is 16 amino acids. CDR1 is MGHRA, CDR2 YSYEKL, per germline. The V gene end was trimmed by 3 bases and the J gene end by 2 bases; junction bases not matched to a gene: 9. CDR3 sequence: CASSHGEGQGPYEQYF. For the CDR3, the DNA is TGCGCCAGCAGCCATGGCGAAGGACAGGGCCCCTACGAGCAGTACTTC.

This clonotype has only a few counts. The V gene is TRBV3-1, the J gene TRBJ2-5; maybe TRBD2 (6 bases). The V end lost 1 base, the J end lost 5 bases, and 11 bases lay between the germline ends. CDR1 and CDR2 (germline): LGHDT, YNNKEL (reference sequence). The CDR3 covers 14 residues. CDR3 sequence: CASSQGLAVETQYF. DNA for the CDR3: TGTGCCAGCAGCCAAGGGTTAGCGGTTGAGACCCAGTACTTC.

CDR3 DNA sequence: TGTGCCAGCCTCATCGGGACTAGCGGGACTAGCGGGGAGCTGTTTTTT. This translates into CASLIGTSGTSGELFF. The gene calls are TRBV11-2 and TRBJ2-2, with 13 bases lining up with TRBD2. Trimming removed 8 bases from V and 7 bases from J; junction bases left unmatched: 10. CDR1 and CDR2 from the germline V gene are SGHAT and FQNNGV. CDR3 length: 16 amino acids.

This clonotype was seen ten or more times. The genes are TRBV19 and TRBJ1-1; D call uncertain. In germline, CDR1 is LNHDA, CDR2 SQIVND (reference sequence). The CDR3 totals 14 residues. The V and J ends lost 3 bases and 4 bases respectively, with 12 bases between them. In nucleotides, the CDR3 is TGTGCCAGTAGTATTGATCTGGGTTTCACTGAAGCTTTCTTT. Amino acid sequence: CASSIDLGFTEAFF.

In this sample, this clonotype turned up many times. The CDR3 sequence is CATSRDFGYEQYF. The CDR3 DNA reads as TGTGCCACCAGCAGAGATTTTGGCTACGAGCAGTACTTC. The V gene is TRBV15, the J gene TRBJ2-7; unclear D gene. The V and J ends lost 0 bases and 3 bases respectively, with 6 bases between them. CDR3 length equals 13 residues. Per the germline V gene, CDR1 is LNHNV and CDR2 is YYDKDF (reference sequence). The variable domain in full, with the rest retrieved from reference TRBV15 and TRBJ2-7, is DAMVIQNPRYQVTQFGKPVTLSCSQTLNHNVMYWYQQKSSQAPKLLFHYYDKDFNNEADTPDNFQSRRPNTSFCFLDIRSPGLGDTAMYLCATSRDFGYEQYFGPGTRLTVT.

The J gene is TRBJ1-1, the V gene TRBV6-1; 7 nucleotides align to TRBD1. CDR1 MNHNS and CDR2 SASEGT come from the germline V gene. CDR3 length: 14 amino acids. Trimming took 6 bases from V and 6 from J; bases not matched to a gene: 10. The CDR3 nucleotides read TGTGCCAGCAGCCAAGACAGGGATTACGCTGAAGCTTTCTTT. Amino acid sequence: CASSQDRDYAEAFF.

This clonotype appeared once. CDR3 nucleotides: TGTGCCAGCAGCGCCGGGACAGGGAGTGGAGCTTTCTTT. This sequence encodes CASSAGTGSGAFF. This chain links TRBV14 with TRBJ1-1, with TRBD1 identical over 9 bases. The CDR3 runs to 13 residues. CDR1 SGHDN and CDR2 FVKESK come from the germline V gene. V trimming: 5 bases; J trimming: 10 bases; junction bases outside the gene matches: 8.

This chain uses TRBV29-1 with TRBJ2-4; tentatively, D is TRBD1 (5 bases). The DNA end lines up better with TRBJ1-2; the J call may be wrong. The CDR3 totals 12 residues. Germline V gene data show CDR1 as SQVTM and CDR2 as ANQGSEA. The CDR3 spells CSVDSGSGGYTF. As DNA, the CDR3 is TGCAGCGTTGATTCAGGGTCGGGCGGCTACACCTTC.

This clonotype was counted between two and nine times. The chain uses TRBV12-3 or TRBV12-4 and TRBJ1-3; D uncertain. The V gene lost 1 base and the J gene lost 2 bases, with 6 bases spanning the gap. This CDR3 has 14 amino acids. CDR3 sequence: CASSLGLTGNTIYF. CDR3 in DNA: TGTGCCAGCAGTTTAGGACTGACTGGAAACACCATATATTTT.

In DNA, the CDR3 is TGTGCCAGCAGTGAAATAGGGACTATCAAATACGAGCAGTACTTC. Amino acids: CASSEIGTIKYEQYF. The rearrangement links TRBV6-1 to TRBJ2-7, with 7 nucleotides matching TRBD2. The V segment lost 2 bases and the J segment 4 bases; nucleotides outside the gene matches: 8. Germline CDR1 reads MNHNS; CDR2 reads SASEGT. The CDR3 length is 15 residues.

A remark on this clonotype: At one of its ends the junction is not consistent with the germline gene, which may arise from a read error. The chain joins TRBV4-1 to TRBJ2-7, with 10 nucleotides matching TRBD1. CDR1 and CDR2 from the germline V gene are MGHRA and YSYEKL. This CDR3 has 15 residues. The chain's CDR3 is CASCHPPGQGFEQYF. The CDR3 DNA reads TGCGCCAGCTGCCACCCGCCGGGACAGGGGTTCGAGCAGTACTTC.

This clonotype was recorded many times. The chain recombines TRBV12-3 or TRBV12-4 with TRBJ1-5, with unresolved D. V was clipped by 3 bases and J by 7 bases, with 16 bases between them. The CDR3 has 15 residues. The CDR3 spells CASSFGDRIRQPQHF. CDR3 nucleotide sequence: TGTGCCAGCAGTTTTGGCGATCGGATACGACAGCCCCAGCATTTT.

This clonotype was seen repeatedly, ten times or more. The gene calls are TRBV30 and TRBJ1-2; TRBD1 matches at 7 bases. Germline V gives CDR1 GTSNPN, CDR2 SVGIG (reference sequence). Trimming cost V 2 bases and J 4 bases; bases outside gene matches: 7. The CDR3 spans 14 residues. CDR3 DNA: TGTGCCTGGAGTCCCTTGACAGGGACCTATGGCTACACCTTC. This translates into CAWSPLTGTYGYTF.